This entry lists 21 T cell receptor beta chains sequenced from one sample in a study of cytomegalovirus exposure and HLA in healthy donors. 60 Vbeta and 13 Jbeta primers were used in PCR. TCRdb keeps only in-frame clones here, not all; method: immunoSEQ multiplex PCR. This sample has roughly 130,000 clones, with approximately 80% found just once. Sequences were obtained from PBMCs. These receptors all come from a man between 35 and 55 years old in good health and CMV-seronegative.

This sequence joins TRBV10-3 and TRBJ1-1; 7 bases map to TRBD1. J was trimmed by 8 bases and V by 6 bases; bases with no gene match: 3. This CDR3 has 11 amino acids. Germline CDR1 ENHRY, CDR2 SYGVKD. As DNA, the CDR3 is TGTGCCATCAGAGAACAGGGGGAAGCTTTCTTT. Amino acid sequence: CAIREQGEAFF.

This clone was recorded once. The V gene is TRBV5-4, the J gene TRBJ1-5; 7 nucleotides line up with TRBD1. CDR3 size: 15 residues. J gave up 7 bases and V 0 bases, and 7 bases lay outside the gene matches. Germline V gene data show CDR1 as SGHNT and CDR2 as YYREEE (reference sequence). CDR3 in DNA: TGTGCCAGCAGCTTGGGTGAGGGGGCGGGCCAGCCCCAGCATTTT. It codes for CASSLGEGAGQPQHF.

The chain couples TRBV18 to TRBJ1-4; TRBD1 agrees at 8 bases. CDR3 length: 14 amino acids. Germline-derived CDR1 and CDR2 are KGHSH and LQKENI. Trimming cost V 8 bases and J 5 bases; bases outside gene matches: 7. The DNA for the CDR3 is TGTGCCAGCGCCCAGGGGGCAGGGAATGAAAAACTGTTTTTT. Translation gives CASAQGAGNEKLFF.

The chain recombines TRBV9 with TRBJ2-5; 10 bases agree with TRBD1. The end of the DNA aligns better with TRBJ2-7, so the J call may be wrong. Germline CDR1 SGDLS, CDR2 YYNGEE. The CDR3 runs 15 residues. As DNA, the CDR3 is TGTGCCAGCAGCCTGGGACAGGGGCGCTCCTACGAGCAGTACTTC. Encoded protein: CASSLGQGRSYEQYF.

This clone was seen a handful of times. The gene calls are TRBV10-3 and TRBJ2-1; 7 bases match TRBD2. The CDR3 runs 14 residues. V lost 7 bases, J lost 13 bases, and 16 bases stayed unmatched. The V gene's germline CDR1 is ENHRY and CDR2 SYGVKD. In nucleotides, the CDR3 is TGTGCCATCACCGATGGGGCGGGAGAGGGGCCCCAGTTCTTC. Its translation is CAITDGAGEGPQFF.

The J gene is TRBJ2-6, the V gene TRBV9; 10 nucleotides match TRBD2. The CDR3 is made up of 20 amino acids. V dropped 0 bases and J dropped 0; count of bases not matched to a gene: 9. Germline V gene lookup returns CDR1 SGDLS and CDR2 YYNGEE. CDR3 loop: CASSVEWLAGDLSGANVLTF. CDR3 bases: TGTGCCAGCAGCGTAGAATGGCTAGCGGGGGACCTCTCTGGGGCCAACGTCCTGACTTTC.

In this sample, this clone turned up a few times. The CDR3 DNA reads as TGTGCCAGCAGTCATCGGGACAGGGGTTTTGGCGAGCAGTACTTC. Its translation is CASSHRDRGFGEQYF. The genes are TRBV27 and TRBJ2-7, with 10 nucleotides matching TRBD1. V dropped 5 bases and J dropped 6; count of bases not matched to a gene: 10. The germline V gene encodes CDR1 MNHEY and CDR2 SMNVEV (reference sequence). The CDR3 contains 15 residues.

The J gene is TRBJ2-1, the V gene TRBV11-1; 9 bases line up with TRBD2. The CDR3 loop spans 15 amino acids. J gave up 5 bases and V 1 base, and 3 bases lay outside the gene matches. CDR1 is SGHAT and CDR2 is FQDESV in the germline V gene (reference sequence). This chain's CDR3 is CASSLDSGSHNEQFF. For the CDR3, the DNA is TGTGCCAGCAGCTTAGATAGCGGGAGTCACAATGAGCAGTTCTTC.

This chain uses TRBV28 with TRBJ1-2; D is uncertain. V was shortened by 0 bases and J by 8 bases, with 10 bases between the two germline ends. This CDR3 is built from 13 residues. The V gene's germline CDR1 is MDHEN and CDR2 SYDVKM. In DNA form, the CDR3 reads TGTGCCAGCAGTTTATGGCCAGGAGGGGGCTACACCTTC. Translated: CASSLWPGGGYTF.

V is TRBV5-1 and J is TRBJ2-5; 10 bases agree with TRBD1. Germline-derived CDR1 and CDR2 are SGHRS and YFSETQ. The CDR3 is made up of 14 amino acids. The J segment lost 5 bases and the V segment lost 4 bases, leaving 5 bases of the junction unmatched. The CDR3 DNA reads TGCGCCAGCAGCCTCGACAGGGGGCCCGAGACCCAGTACTTC. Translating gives CASSLDRGPETQYF.

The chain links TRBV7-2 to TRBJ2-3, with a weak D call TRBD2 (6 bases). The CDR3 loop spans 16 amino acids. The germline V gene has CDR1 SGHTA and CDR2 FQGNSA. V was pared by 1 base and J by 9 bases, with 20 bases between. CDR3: CASSLVGGEAGKTQYF. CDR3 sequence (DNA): TGTGCCAGCAGCTTAGTTGGCGGGGAAGCCGGGAAAACGCAGTATTTT.

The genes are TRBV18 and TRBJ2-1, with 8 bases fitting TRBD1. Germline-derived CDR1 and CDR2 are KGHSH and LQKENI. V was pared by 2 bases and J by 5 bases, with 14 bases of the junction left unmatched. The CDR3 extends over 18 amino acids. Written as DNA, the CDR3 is TGTGCCAGCTCACCATTTTTTGTAGCACAGGGGGTCGACAATGAGCAGTTCTTC. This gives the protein CASSPFFVAQGVDNEQFF.

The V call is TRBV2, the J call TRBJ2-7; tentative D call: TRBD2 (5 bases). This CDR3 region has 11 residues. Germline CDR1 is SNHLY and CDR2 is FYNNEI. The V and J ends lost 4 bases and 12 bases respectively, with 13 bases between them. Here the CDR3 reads CASSGGEFRYF. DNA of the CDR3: TGTGCCAGCAGTGGGGGAGAATTTAGGTACTTC.

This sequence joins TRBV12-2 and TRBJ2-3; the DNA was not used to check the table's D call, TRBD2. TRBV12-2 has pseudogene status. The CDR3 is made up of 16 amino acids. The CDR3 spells CASRLASRGSTDTQYF. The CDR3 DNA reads TGTGCAAGTCGCTTAGCCAGTCGCGGTAGCACAGATACGCAGTATTTT.

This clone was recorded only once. The CDR3 sequence is CASSPPGGPRAQYF. The CDR3 nucleotides read TGTGCCAGCAGTCCCCCGGGGGGGCCCCGCGCCCAGTACTTC. This sequence joins TRBV28 and TRBJ2-5, with 8 nucleotides matching TRBD2. The trim removed 5 bases at V and 9 bases at J, leaving 11 bases unmatched. Germline loops: CDR1 MDHEN, CDR2 SYDVKM. This CDR3 has 14 residues.

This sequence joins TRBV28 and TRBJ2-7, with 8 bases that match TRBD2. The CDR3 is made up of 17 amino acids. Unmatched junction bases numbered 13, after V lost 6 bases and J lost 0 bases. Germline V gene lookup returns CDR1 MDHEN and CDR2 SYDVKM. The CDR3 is CASSRGLTSGDSYEQYF. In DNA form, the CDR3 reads TGTGCCAGCAGCCGAGGCCTAACTAGCGGAGACTCCTACGAGCAGTACTTC. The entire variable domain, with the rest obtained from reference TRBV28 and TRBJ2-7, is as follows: DVKVTQSSRYLVKRTGEKVFLECVQDMDHENMFWYRQDPGLGLRLIYFSYDVKMKEKGDIPEGYSVSREKKERFSLILESASTNQTSMYLCASSRGLTSGDSYEQYFGPGTRLTVT.

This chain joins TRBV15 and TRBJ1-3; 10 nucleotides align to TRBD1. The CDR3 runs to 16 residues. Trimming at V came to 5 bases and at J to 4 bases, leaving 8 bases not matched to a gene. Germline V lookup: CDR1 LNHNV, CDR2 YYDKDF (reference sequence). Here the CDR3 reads CATSEPGQGSGNTIYF. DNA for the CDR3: TGTGCCACCAGCGAACCGGGACAGGGGTCGGGAAACACCATATATTTT.

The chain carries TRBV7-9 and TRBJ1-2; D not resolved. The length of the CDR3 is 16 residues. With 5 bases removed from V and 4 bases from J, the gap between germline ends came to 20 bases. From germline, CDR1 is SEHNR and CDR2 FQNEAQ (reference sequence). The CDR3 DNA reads TGTGCCAGCAGCGCGGGATCCACGATCCACCGCTATGGCTACACCTTC. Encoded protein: CASSAGSTIHRYGYTF.

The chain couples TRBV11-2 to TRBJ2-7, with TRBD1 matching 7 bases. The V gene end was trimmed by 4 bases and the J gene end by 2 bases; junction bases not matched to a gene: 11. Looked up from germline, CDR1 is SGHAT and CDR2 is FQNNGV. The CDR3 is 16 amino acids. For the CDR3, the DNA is TGTGCCAGCAGCTGGGTGGGACAGACGAATCCCTACGAGCAGTACTTC. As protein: CASSWVGQTNPYEQYF.

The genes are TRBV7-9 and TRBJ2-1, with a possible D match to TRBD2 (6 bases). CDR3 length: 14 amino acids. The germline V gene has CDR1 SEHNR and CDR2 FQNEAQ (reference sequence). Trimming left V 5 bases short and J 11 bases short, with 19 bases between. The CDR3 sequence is CASSPSITGVQQFF. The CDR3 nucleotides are TGTGCCAGCAGCCCTTCAATTACGGGGGTCCAGCAGTTCTTC.

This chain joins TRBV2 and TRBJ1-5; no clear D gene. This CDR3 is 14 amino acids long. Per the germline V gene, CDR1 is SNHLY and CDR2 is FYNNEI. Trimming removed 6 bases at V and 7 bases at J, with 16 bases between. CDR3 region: CASSERSVEQPQHF. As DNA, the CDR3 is TGTGCCAGCAGCGAAAGGAGTGTTGAACAGCCCCAGCATTTT.